These T cell receptor beta chains were read from a single sample in a study of neurological immune-mediated disorders. From the 5' RACE reads, TCRdb called clonotypes with MiXCR, one entry per CDR3 protein. The data hold 45,000 to 50,000 distinct CDR3 sequences, with roughly 4% observed a single time. Sequencing input: PBMCs. The receptors derive from a woman aged 55 to 70 with multiple sclerosis. Both conserved end residues are part of each CDR3.

CDR3	J	V
CASSSLRLAGEPTQYF	TRBJ2-5	TRBV28
CASSLLAGEQETQYF	TRBJ2-5	TRBV12-3/TRBV12-4
CASSQDHRPTGELFF	TRBJ2-2	TRBV4-2
CASSPPGGYNEQFF	TRBJ2-1	TRBV3-1
CASSPTAGENTDTQYF	TRBJ2-3	TRBV18
CASSPRLAGAVEQFF	TRBJ2-1	TRBV5-1
CASSQVGGSTTDTQYF	TRBJ2-3	TRBV4-2
CASSPGTPYEQYF	TRBJ2-7	TRBV5-1
CASSLAPANRLYGYTF	TRBJ1-2	TRBV7-2
CASSAQETQYF	TRBJ2-5	TRBV12-3/TRBV12-4
CASSYSVYPDAEAFF	TRBJ1-1	TRBV6-5
CAISTTYEQYF	TRBJ2-7	TRBV10-3
CASSQAWDFQSNEQFF	TRBJ2-1	TRBV3-1
CSASRRASTDTQYF	TRBJ2-3	TRBV20-1
CASSPTSGTAGYGYTF	TRBJ1-2	TRBV18
CSAMTGRVYGYTF	TRBJ1-2	TRBV20-1
CASSFERQPQHF	TRBJ1-5	TRBV12-3/TRBV12-4
CASSLPGADIQYF	TRBJ2-4	TRBV7-8
CSAGGTSGRYEQFF	TRBJ2-1	TRBV20-1
CSVGSGTGVYNEQFF	TRBJ2-1	TRBV29-1
CASSHTSGSSYNEQFF	TRBJ2-1	TRBV7-9
CASSLRIYGAGELFF	TRBJ2-2	TRBV6-5
CASSGQAGNTIYF	TRBJ1-3	TRBV6-1
CASSPDGNTEAFF	TRBJ1-1	TRBV14
CASSLEGEGTEAFF	TRBJ1-1	TRBV10-3
CASSESLAGRDGELFF	TRBJ2-2	TRBV10-2
CASRGTGGGYTF	TRBJ1-2	TRBV12-3/TRBV12-4
CATHPTGGNTEAFF	TRBJ1-1	TRBV12-3/TRBV12-4
CSVEDQRGGYTGELFF	TRBJ2-2	TRBV29-1
CASSLNLRTDTQYF	TRBJ2-3	TRBV5-1
CATADPGGEAFF	TRBJ1-1	TRBV10-3
CASSLARDGAEAFF	TRBJ1-1	TRBV12-3/TRBV12-4
CSASDTSGGFNEQFF	TRBJ2-1	TRBV20-1
CASSEAGGEETQYF	TRBJ2-5	TRBV5-1
CSAIHASYTF	TRBJ1-2	TRBV20-1
CASSFGPSGAQYF	TRBJ2-5	TRBV7-2
CASSLRQGKNTEAFF	TRBJ1-1	TRBV4-2
CASSPDRAGYGYTF	TRBJ1-2	TRBV4-3
CSVEGQRNTEAFF	TRBJ1-1	TRBV29-1
CASSQDSAFRTTDTQYF	TRBJ2-3	TRBV4-3
CASSKLAGSYNEQFF	TRBJ2-1	TRBV6-2/TRBV6-3
CSVDTGGNEKLFF	TRBJ1-4	TRBV29-1
CSAGGGFLPGNIQYF	TRBJ2-4	TRBV20-1
CSAGPDCCYEQYF	TRBJ2-7	TRBV20-1
CASSVRENTEAFF	TRBJ1-1	TRBV11-2
CASSTTPGETQYF	TRBJ2-5	TRBV28
CASSPLMDSDTQYF	TRBJ2-3	TRBV5-1
CASTPGLLSNQPQHF	TRBJ1-5	TRBV4-1
CSATDGNEQFF	TRBJ2-1	TRBV20-1
CASSDPGWGETQYF	TRBJ2-5	TRBV10-1
CASSSDRQETQYF	TRBJ2-5	TRBV7-2
CASSPGQMDTEAFF	TRBJ1-1	TRBV18
CAISESRGRGSHGELFF	TRBJ2-2	TRBV10-3
CASSLDQQGNEQFF	TRBJ2-1	TRBV7-2
CSARWTGLHEQYF	TRBJ2-7	TRBV20-1
CSAIGGLAGLLYNEQFF	TRBJ2-1	TRBV20-1
CASSPEGGSYEQYF	TRBJ2-7	TRBV5-1
CASSFGTGQGANEQFF	TRBJ2-1	TRBV5-6